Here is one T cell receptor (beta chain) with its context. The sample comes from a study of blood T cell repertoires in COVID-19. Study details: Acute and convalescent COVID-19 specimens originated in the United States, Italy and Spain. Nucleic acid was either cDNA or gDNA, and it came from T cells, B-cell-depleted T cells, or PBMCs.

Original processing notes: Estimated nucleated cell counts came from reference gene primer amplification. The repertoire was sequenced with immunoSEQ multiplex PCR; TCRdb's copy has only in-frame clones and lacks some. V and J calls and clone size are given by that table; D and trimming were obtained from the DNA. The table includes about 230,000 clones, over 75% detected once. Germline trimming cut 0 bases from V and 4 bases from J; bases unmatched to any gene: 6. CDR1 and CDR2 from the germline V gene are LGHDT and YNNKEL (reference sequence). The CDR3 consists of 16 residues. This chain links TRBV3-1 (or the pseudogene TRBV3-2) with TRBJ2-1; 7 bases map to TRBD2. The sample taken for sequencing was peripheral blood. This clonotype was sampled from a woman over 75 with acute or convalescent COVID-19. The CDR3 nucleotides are TGTGCCAGCAGCCAAGATGGGACGGGGGGATACAATGAGCAGTTCTTC. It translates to CASSQDGTGGYNEQFF.